Reported below is one TCR beta chain. Its antigen remains undetermined. No quality values exist for individual bases; no much larger clone is one base distant. Ophthalmopathy patients were characterized by moderately to severely active disease, a Clinical Activity Score of at least 3, a NOSPECS grade of at least 4, and a disease duration under 3 months. Anyone with other autoimmune diseases, uncontrolled infections, pregnancy or lactation was excluded from the study. Clinical symptoms, serum thyroxine, TRAb, thyroid ultrasound and orbital computed tomography were used for diagnosis. Ficoll-Paque density gradient centrifugation was used to isolate PBMCs from 9.5 to 10 ml of fresh peripheral blood. Total RNA was extracted using Trizol reagent, and RNA quality was checked on an Agilent 2100 Bioanalyzer. This specimen comes from a study of Graves' ophthalmopathy and Graves' hyperthyroidism (dated by TCRdb to between 2017 and 2018). In the study overall: Peripheral blood samples were taken at the time of initial diagnosis, before any treatment was given. The study used signatures of the TCR beta repertoire to tell Graves' ophthalmopathy apart from Graves' hyperthyroidism and to predict which patients would progress to ophthalmopathy. In total, 135 blood samples were TCR-sequenced: 43 ophthalmopathy, under 80 hyperthyroidism and roughly 17 hyperthyroidism-to-ophthalmopathy patients. To explore V-J signatures that separate ophthalmopathy from hyperthyroidism, a discovery set of about 96 patients was enrolled, consisting of roughly 45 with ophthalmopathy and about 60 with stable hyperthyroidism. The independent validation cohort included under 20 hyperthyroidism patients plus 17 patients who later progressed from hyperthyroidism to ophthalmopathy. T-cell repertoires of thyroid tissue and blood were compared in more than 5 hyperthyroidism patients. Following sampling, methimazole starting at 30 mg daily was administered to hyperthyroidism patients, and high-dose intravenous methylprednisolone was administered to ophthalmopathy patients.

What the authors observed across the whole study: The 13-signature model separated ophthalmopathy from stable hyperthyroidism with around 90% sensitivity and roughly 84% specificity in cross-validation, and 80%/75% in the test set. No statistical method was used to set the sample size in advance, and the investigators knew which group each participant was assigned to. In validation, the model predicted ophthalmopathy progression with about 71% sensitivity and about 73% specificity; some 13 predicted patients were CT-confirmed with GO in a median of 6.5 months. Among expanded thyroid clonotypes with frequency above 0.001, most also showed up in blood, which suggests that blood repertoires may reflect the thyroid immune response.

TCR beta CDR3 regions were amplified from RNA transcripts for repertoire sequencing. The first round was an RT-PCR using HTBI primers with the Qiagen OneStep RT-PCR kit, and this first round was followed by a second-round multiplex PCR, then size selection and purification. Libraries were sequenced on an Illumina HiSeq2000 using paired-end 100 bp reads. In the original analysis: SOAPnuke was used to process the reads, throwing out any read that had adapters, had uncalled bases, had a mean Phred below 15, or lacked an exact constant-primer or identifier match. COPE v1.2.5 was used to merge the high-quality paired reads. Unique nucleotide sequences were defined as clonotypes and aligned to IMGT TRB V, D and J references using MiTCR v1.1. The analysis was limited to V-J combinations with a frequency above 0.0001, which together covered 99.2% of the repertoires. For each V-J combination, a TCR clonal expansion and chaos score was defined as the ratio of F50 clonal expansion to chaos observed in the TCRdist matrix. Welch's t-statistics and random forest were used to reduce the features to 13 V-J combinations, which were then used as input to a naive Bayes classifier. Thyroid-blood repertoire similarity was quantified with the Morisita-Horn index. The raw public reads went through TCRdb reprocessing: fastp at Q25, MiXCR clone calling, in-frame beta chains kept. All rows with the same CDR3 protein become a single entry with the most common DNA and genes. The V and J calls, along with clone size, are taken from TCRdb and not from the paper's own processing. In all, the sample holds 740,000 or so distinct CDR3 sequences, and 40% of those were seen once. Approximately 46% of the sample is held by the ten biggest clonotypes.

The germline V gene specifies MGHDK as CDR1 and SYGVNS as CDR2. The CDR3 numbers 13 residues from cysteine through phenylalanine. Here the CDR3 DNA is all that survives: 39 bases in frame from base 1. V is pared back by 7 bases and J by 10 bases, with 14 bases lying between the germline termini. The source material was peripheral blood. The sequence derives from an adult man with Graves' ophthalmopathy. The V and J segments used are TRBV25-1 and TRBJ1-6; the D region possibly corresponds to TRBD1 (6 bases align). The CDR3 is CASIDRLDSPLHF. The bases are TGTGCCAGCATCGACAGGTTAGACTCACCCCTCCACTTT.